This T cell receptor beta chain was retrieved from a study of Graves' ophthalmopathy and Graves' hyperthyroidism. This clonotype has a count of ten or more. RNA transcripts yielded amplified TCR beta CDR3 regions. HTBI primers were employed in first-round RT-PCR, then a second-round multiplex PCR followed. TCRdb reprocessed the multiplex PCR reads with MiXCR, giving one entry per CDR3 protein. The profile shows about 400,000 distinct CDR3 sequences, 18% of them singletons. Germline-derived CDR1 and CDR2 are SGHKS and YYEKEE (reference sequence). The V and J ends lost 4 bases and 13 bases respectively, with 20 bases between them. The CDR3 loop spans 13 amino acids.

The material sequenced was peripheral blood. This TCR derives from a woman aged 18-29 years with Graves' ophthalmopathy. V usage is TRBV5-5 and J usage is TRBJ1-1; a possible D gene is TRBD1 (5 bases). CDR3: CASSPQMAGNVFF. DNA of the CDR3: TGTGCCAGCAGCCCCCAAATGGCAGGGAACGTTTTCTTT.